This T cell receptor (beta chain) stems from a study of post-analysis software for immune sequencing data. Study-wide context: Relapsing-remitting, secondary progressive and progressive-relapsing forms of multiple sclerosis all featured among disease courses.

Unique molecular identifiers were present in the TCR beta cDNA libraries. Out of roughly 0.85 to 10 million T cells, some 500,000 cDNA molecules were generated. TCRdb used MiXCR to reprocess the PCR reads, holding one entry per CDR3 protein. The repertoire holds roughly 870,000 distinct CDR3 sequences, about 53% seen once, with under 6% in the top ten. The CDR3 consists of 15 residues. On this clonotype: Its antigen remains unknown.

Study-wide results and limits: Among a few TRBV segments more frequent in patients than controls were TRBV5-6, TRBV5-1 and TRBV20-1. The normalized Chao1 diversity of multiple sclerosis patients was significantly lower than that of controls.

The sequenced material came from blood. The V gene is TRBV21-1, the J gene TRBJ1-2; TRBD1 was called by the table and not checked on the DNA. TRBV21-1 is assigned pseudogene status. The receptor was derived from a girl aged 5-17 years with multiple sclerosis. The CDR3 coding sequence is TGTGCCAGCAGTAAACGCCAACAGGCTCCCTATGGCTACACCTTC. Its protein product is CASSKRQQAPYGYTF.